This T cell receptor (beta chain) came from a study of Ad26.COV2.S vaccination and SARS-CoV-2 variants. Study-level background: Donor joined the COV1001 Ad26.COV2.S trial arm.

The ends lost 2 bases at V and 7 bases at J; junction bases unmatched: 3. The CDR3 is 13 amino acids. The germline V gene encodes CDR1 MNHEY and CDR2 SVGAGI. This table comes from immunoSEQ multiplex PCR, and its TCRdb copy is limited to in-frame clones, with some not included. The repertoire consists of about 350,000 clones, with around nine tenths occurring once and the leading ten covering just under 5%. Regarding the study as a whole: Individuals receiving vaccine had higher spike-specific TCR breadth than placebo recipients did. Marked by substantial breadth, spike-specific CD8+ and CD4+ T cell responses were reportedly seen after vaccination. TCR breadth and depth estimates may have understated total T cell responses.

This clone was recorded a few times. Antigen: not known. The treatment: roughly 19 received Ad26.COV2.S at low or high dose, single or two shots; about five received placebo; per-sample allocation not given. After the first vaccine or placebo injection, samples were drawn on day 63. The rearrangement links TRBV6-5 to TRBJ1-2; TRBD1 agrees at 8 bases. This TCR was sampled from a person between 18 and 65 years old who received the Ad26.COV2.S COVID-19 vaccine or a placebo. This specimen was peripheral blood, taken in a trial of Ad26.COV2.S vaccine versus placebo. In DNA, the CDR3 is TGTGCCAGCAGTTACGGACAGGGTTTTGGCTACACCTTC. Translated: CASSYGQGFGYTF.